This section outlines one T cell receptor beta chain sequence together with its context. Its antigen target is currently unknown. Base qualities are not recorded, but no much larger clone differs from it by a single base. The cohort consisted of 666 healthy bone marrow donors. At the time of sampling, all cohort members were nominally healthy, though unrecorded immune exposures were likely present. The donor tested CMV seronegative, placing the donor among the 300 to 400 seronegative members of the cohort. Every donor gave a peripheral blood sample, and the peripheral blood mononuclear cells from that sample were used for TCR beta sequencing. Genomic DNA was extracted from the blood cell samples with the Qiagen DNeasy Blood Extraction Kit. The data belong to a study of cytomegalovirus exposure and HLA in healthy donors (dated by TCRdb to 2016 to 2017). Looking at the study overall: An earlier analysis of around 600 of the donors reported 250 to 300 Gb of sequence data and 117 million unique TCR beta sequences from roughly 180 million T cells. An early release covering over 500 HLA-typed donors comprised roughly 300 gigabases of sequencing data and some 79 million unique TCR sequences. The genetic ancestry cluster associated with self-reported Caucasian donors included over 65% of the 300 to 400 genotyped donors. The study was designed to test whether signatures of past pathogen exposure could be identified by cataloging public T cell receptors. The T cell repertoires of several hundred subjects were profiled by immunosequencing and related to cytomegalovirus serostatus. Along with the approximately 700-subject first cohort, a separate validation cohort of 120 different subjects was used. To predict cytomegalovirus infection status, the study combined high-throughput TCR immunosequencing, statistical association of individual TCRs with disease status, and machine learning. A later analysis re-analyzed previously published TCR beta repertoires from about 730 donors and added high-resolution HLA genotyping to study TCR occurrence patterns. Rather than drawing on any new phenotypic data, the later analysis identified candidate immune exposures from TCR beta sequences and the way those sequences occurred across donors. To decide whether each TCR beta V gene segment behaved as functional or pseudogenic, an earlier analysis of some 600 of the donors relied on high-throughput TCR beta sequencing. Alongside the repertoire data, information on donor age, sex, ethnicity and CMV serostatus was compiled. In a later genetic analysis, genome-wide SNP genotypes for about three fifths of the roughly 670 donors were used, and that subset was treated as a discovery cohort. Every discovery cohort repertoire had been produced on one sequencing platform. Class I and class II HLA loci were covered by the typing at four-digit resolution. The number of typed donors differed by locus: roughly 620-630 for A, B, C, DRB1 and DQB1; approximately 520 for DQA1; 606 for DPA1; and some 430 for DPB1. Because of strong linkage in the cohort, four or five DR-DQ haplotypes were treated as single units for association and clustering. Across 398 genotyped donors of the cohort, an average of roughly 250,000 unique TCR beta nucleotide sequences per donor were sequenced, and roughly 17% of those sequences were non-productive. Overall study outcomes, separate from this receptor: CMV serostatus was the only immune exposure information available for the cohort. In this cohort, only TCR beta chains were sequenced, and detectable features were limited by the absence of alpha or paired-chain data. In a later analysis, TCR association rates were found to vary across HLA loci, with the most associated TCRs seen for DRB1 alleles and the fewest for HLA-C alleles. In an earlier analysis of roughly 500 of the donors, most TCR beta V segments appeared in productive rearrangements about 87% or about 30% of the time, broadly matching IMGT annotations. A later genetic analysis associated a missense DCLRE1C variant with V-gene and J-gene trimming of TCR beta chains, and an independent cohort replicated the association. According to a later genetic analysis, donors in an Asian-associated ancestry cluster had fewer N-insertions in productive TCRs than the roughly 670-donor mean. In a later analysis, around 15,000 TCR beta sequences were associated with specific HLA alleles at a false discovery rate of 0.05. Most CMV-associated TCR beta chains appeared to be HLA-restricted in a later analysis, and the HLA associations seemed to be driven largely by CMV exposure. When HLA alleles, especially DR and DQ, strongly co-occurred, attributing TCR associations to individual alleles was difficult. The classifier was reported to diagnose cytomegalovirus status with high specificity and sensitivity in both the original and validation cohorts. Because counts were too low, some 17 rarely observed V segments, including chromosome 9 orphons, were excluded from the earlier analysis of 587 of the donors. A further reported finding was that TCR beta sequences accurately predicted the HLA-A and HLA-B alleles for most subjects in the first cohort. Most TCR sequences were observed very rarely across donors, whereas some public TCRs were present in many individuals. Roughly uniform sequencing depth across donors was assumed in presence/absence analyses, although this assumption may not hold. In a later analysis, several top co-occurrence clusters were reported to appear linked to parvovirus B19, influenza, CMV and Epstein-Barr virus. In vitro tests confirmed that a few of the cytomegalovirus-associated TCR beta chains recognize cytomegalovirus antigens. Linkage disequilibrium might explain the correlated functional status among segregating V segments, but an unknown experimental factor could not be excluded. The sequencing pipeline was judged likely to have produced a cluster of highly shared sequence variants as a technical artifact. The authors suggested that the approach could potentially be generalized to other disease states and immunological phenotypes. Because HLA typing was missing for some donors at each locus, association tests included only the typed subset. In a later analysis, HLA-associated TCR beta chains were found to be more clonally expanded and to have lower generation probabilities than equally common non-associated chains. In the study, 150 to 200 TCR beta chains were listed as associated with cytomegalovirus. Some IMGT-functional V segments, including TRBV6-2 and TRBV6-3, could not be told apart with the 87-base-pair reads, so those segments were excluded.

Deletion took 9 bases off V and 10 bases off J, with a span of 19 bases between the germline ends. CDR1 and CDR2 are drawn from the germline V gene: MDHEN, SYDVKM. The CDR3 spans 14 residues, from the cysteine through the phenylalanine. Solely the CDR3 DNA is kept, with 42 bases framed from the first base. Receptor libraries were prepared by the immunoSEQ multiplex PCR assay. For the multiplex PCR, a mixture combining 60 forward primers for TCR Vbeta segments and 13 reverse primers for TCR Jbeta segments was used. A multiplex PCR assay on genomic DNA amplified the CDR3 region of rearranged TCR beta genes. The amplified TCR beta libraries were sequenced on the Illumina HiSeq System as 87-base-pair reads. The paper's data handling went like this. A later analysis counted about 80 million unique TCR beta chains across the roughly 700 repertoires, and around 9.9 million of these chains were shared by at least two donors. To remove PCR and sequencing errors, raw reads were error-corrected and collapsed into unique sequences using a nearest-neighbor algorithm that merged closely related sequences. To assign V, D and J gene segments, CDR3 sequences were aligned to IMGT reference sequences. For a sequence to be retained, at least a six-nucleotide match to both a V gene segment and a J gene segment was required. A rearrangement was called productive if the CDR3 had no stop codons and remained in frame with V and J, and every other rearrangement was called non-productive. CDR3 was defined by IMGT convention, running from the second conserved V-encoded cysteine to the conserved J-encoded phenylalanine. Sequences without an unambiguous match to a single V gene segment were excluded from the earlier analysis of a few hundred of the donors. In an earlier analysis of some 590 of the donors, a V segment was called functional when productive rearrangements were above 56.7%, and segregating when the standard deviation between donors exceeded 5%. A statistical classification framework was built to diagnose cytomegalovirus status from the catalog of TCR beta chain sequences. V and J gene assignment, in a later analysis, came from comparing TCR nucleotide sequences with IMGT/GENE-DB human TR gene sequences. In a later analysis, CDR3 sequences and most-parsimonious VDJ recombination scenarios were assigned using the TCRdist pipeline. In a later analysis, every TCR beta chain was defined by the combination of its CDR3 amino acid sequence and its V-gene family, and reads without a unique V-gene family were dropped. As a way to deal with suspected cross-contamination and a sequencing artifact, a later analysis dropped hundreds of nucleotide sequences that were highly shared and had low generation probability. In a later analysis, a clonal expansion index for each public chain was calculated from normalized within-repertoire ranks of inferred template counts. Generation probabilities in a later analysis came from a VDJ recombination model fitted to out-of-frame rearrangements, and those results were checked against IGoR. In a later analysis, hypergeometric tests were used to score TCR-TCR, TCR-HLA and TCR-CMV co-occurrence, with a repertoire-size bias correction applied to TCR pairs. False discovery rates were estimated in a later analysis by permuting HLA or CMV assignments 20 times. In a later analysis, co-occurring TCRs were grouped using DBSCAN, with TCRdist sequence similarity added in when clustering inside HLA-allele-positive subsets. Repertoires with fewer than 30,000 or more than 120,000 public chains were left out of co-occurrence clustering, as were five repertoires with anomalous nucleotide sharing. Entries here come from immuneACCESS through TCRdb and include only in-frame sequences with V and J called. Some clones fail to appear in such tables; in the studies checked, an unresolved V gene covers under half of the shortfall, and the cause of the remainder is unknown. V and J calls plus clone size are reproduced from that table; the DNA served to infer D and trimming. The sample records some 150,000 clones, 70% to 80% of which are singletons. The ten most abundant clones make up about 4.5% of the sample.

This TCR came from a man aged 35 to 55 in good health and CMV-seronegative. Recombination joined TRBV28 with TRBJ1-6, with TRBD1 as a weak D call on 5 bases. Specimen: PBMCs. Read as DNA, the sequence is TGTGCCAGACGGGGGGTCCCCGCAAGGTCACCCCTCCACTTT. Its protein is CARRGVPARSPLHF.